This TCR beta chain derives from a study of blood T cells in healthy people across ages. CDR3 size: 15 residues. The germline V gene has CDR1 MNHEY and CDR2 SMNVEV (reference sequence). Primed by a sample-barcoded 5' primer and a J-beta primer mix, a second PCR proceeded for about 6 to 12 cycles. MiXCR was run by TCRdb on the 5' RACE reads, yielding one entry per CDR3 protein. The data contain approximately 880,000 distinct CDR3 sequences, roughly 50% of them singletons. This clonotype was observed a handful of times. The draw of peripheral blood yielded ten milliliters from each donor. Each sample yielded at least 6 million isolated PBMCs.

The sample taken for sequencing was blood. The TCR sequence derives from a man aged 30 to 39 in good health. The V gene is TRBV27, the J gene TRBJ2-5, with D unclear. The J call may be in error: the DNA end matches TRBJ2-7 better. The CDR3 nucleotides are TGTGCCAGCAGTTTGACTTGGACGGCCGGCTACGAGCAGTACTTC. The encoded protein is CASSLTWTAGYEQYF.